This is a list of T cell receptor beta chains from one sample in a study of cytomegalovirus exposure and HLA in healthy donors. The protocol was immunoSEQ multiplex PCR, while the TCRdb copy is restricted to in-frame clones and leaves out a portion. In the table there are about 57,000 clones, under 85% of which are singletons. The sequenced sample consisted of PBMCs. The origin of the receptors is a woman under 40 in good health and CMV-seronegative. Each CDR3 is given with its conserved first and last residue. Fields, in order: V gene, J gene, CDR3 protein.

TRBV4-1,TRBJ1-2,CASSDRVGYGYTF
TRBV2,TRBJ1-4,CASCGRGNEKLFF
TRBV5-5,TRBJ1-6,CASSSRTGGLLYPSPLHF
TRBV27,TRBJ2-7,CASSAGTGTYEQYF
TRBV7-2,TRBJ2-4,CASSSAGQRNIQYF
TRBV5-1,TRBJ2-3,CASSIGQSSTDTQYF
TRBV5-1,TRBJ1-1,CASSLAGTGSTEAFF
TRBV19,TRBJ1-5,CASSSIGGGKPQHF
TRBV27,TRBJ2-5,CASRQRPYQETQYF
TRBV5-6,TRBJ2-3,CASSLRTSGFYTDTQYF
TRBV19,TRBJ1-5,CASSTSGTGDYSNQPQHF
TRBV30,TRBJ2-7,CAWSELGRNEQYF
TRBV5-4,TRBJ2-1,CASSSGSSYNEQFF
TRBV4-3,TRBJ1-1,CASSQDGRTGPQFEAFF
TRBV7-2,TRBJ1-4,CASSPGTGYEKLFF
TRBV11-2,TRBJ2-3,CASSLVTGGTDTQYF
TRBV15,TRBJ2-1,CATSRDPLASGRAGEQFF
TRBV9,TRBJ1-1,CASSVDPDSKVEAFF
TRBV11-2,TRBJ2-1,CASSLDGIPTNEQFF
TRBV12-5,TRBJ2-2,CASGTKGGGGASGELFF
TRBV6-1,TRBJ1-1,CATDLYRGDTEAFF
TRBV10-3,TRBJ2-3,CAISAGTGGRTDTQYF
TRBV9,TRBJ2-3,CASSLPGLAGGTDTQYF
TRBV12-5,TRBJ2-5,CASGLKGQGRNETQYF
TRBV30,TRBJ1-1,CAWGANTEAFF
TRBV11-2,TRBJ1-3,CASSTLTGTGNTIYF
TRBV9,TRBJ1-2,CASSVEEGNYGYTF
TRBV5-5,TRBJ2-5,CASSLLAPETQYF
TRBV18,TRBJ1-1,CASSSTPGQGNTEAFF
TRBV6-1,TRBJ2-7,CASSEEDRGIYEQYF
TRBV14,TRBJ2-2,CASSSGLAGTGELFF
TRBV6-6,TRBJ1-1,CASSYISTEAFF
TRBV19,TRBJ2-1,CASRLTSGLGEQFF
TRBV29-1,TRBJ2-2,CSVVPLGGTGELFF
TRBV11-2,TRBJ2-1,CASSPPGGNNEQFF
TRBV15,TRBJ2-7,CATSRDVQGLINEQYF
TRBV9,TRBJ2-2,CASTVDLRDTGELFF
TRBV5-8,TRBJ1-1,CASSLRRSGGGTEAFF